This TCR beta chain stems from a study of identical twins. Study-wide findings and caveats: A lower insertion count was a feature of abundant cord blood beta clonotypes, with no such feature in memory repertoires.

TCRdb analysed the 5' RACE reads with MiXCR anew, one entry per CDR3 protein. The data contain approximately 600,000 distinct CDR3 sequences, about 7.1% of them seen just once; the ten biggest clones take up 1.5% to 2%. This clonotype was seen many times. The target antigen is unknown. This CDR3 region has 15 residues. The V and J ends lost 5 bases and 4 bases, in that order; junction bases with no gene match: 5. This same sample was also taken into another study, of yellow fever vaccine responses in identical twins.

The sequenced material came from PBMCs. The sequence derives from a woman between 18 and 29 years old in good health. The rearrangement joins TRBV12-3 or TRBV12-4 to TRBJ1-2, with 12 bases fitting TRBD1. CDR3 protein: CASSPGTGGIYGYTF. CDR3 DNA sequence: TGTGCCAGCAGTCCCGGGACAGGGGGCATCTATGGCTACACCTTC.